These 10 T cell receptor beta chains originate from one sample sequenced in a study of blood T cell repertoires in acute mononucleosis. The time point was: acute infectious mononucleosis, at clinical presentation within 2 weeks of symptom onset (visit 1). The repertoire was sequenced with immunoSEQ multiplex PCR; TCRdb's copy has only in-frame clones and lacks some. The sample lists several hundred clones, 37% occurring once. Notes on the study in general: Public beta motifs plus an AV5-AJ31 alpha motif appeared to drive GLC-BM selection.

Sample: EBV GLC epitope tetramer+ CD8+ T cells sorted from PBMCs, taken during acute infectious mononucleosis. Stated subset: CD8 T cells binding tetramer with EBV BMLF1 280-288 peptide (GLC-BM). All receptors derive from a man aged 18 to 35 with infectious mononucleosis caused by EBV.

The table lists this clone with many counts. V and J are TRBV28 and TRBJ1-4; possible D gene TRBD1, 5 bases. The length of the CDR3 is 16 residues. The V end lost 6 bases, the J end lost 0 bases, and 14 bases lay between the germline ends. Germline V gives CDR1 MDHEN, CDR2 SYDVKM. CDR3 in amino acids: CASSDGQVATNEKLFF. DNA of the CDR3: TGTGCCAGCAGCGACGGACAAGTTGCAACTAATGAAAAACTGTTTTTT.

V and J are TRBV2 and TRBJ2-3, with 11 positions matching TRBD2. The CDR3 extends over 16 amino acids. With 5 bases clipped from V and 5 bases from J, the junction kept 9 bases outside the gene matches. Germline V gene data show CDR1 as SNHLY and CDR2 as FYNNEI. For the CDR3, the DNA is TGTGCCAGCAGTTTTAGCGGGAGGGCCTGGGAAGATACGCAGTATTTT. It yields the protein CASSFSGRAWEDTQYF.

The chain employs TRBV25-1 and TRBJ2-7; D not resolved. CDR3 length: 14 residues. Trimming took off 5 bases at V and 2 bases at J, with 13 bases between the two ends. Germline CDR1 is MGHDK and CDR2 is SYGVNS. CDR3 in DNA: TGTGCCAGCAGTCCACGGACCGTTGCCTACGAGCAGTACTTC. It codes for CASSPRTVAYEQYF.

Details on this clone: With a far larger clone one base away, a read error is the likely cause. Other nucleotide sequences in the sample specify the same CDR3. This chain's CDR3 is CASSPRGSGSVETQYF. The CDR3 bases are TGCGCCAGCAGCCCCCGTGGTAGCGGGAGTGTGGAGACCCAGTACTTC. J is TRBJ2-5 and V is TRBV14, with TRBD2 matching 9 bases. There are 16 residues in the CDR3. Germline loops: CDR1 SGHDN, CDR2 FVKESK.

The chain joins TRBV7-4 to TRBJ2-1; D remains ambiguous. The CDR3 loop spans 12 amino acids. The V gene's germline CDR1 is SGHVT and CDR2 SQSDAQ. The ends were cut back, 5 bases at V and 6 bases at J, with 8 bases in the middle. DNA for the CDR3: TGTGCCAGCAGCGTAGTAGGCAATGAGCAGTTCTTC. Amino acids: CASSVVGNEQFF.

Comment on this clone: The junction does not match germline at one end; this may be a read error. The chain is built from TRBV9 and TRBJ1-4; D uncertain. Germline V gene lookup returns CDR1 SGDLS and CDR2 YYNGEE. The CDR3 contains 16 residues. The DNA for the CDR3 is TGTGCCTGCAGCGACGGTCTAGTTGCAACTAATGAAAAACTGTTTTTT. Its translation is CACSDGLVATNEKLFF.

This clone has a handful of counts. This sequence is one base from a far larger clone and is likely a read error. The genes are TRBV9 and TRBJ1-4, with D maybe TRBD1 (5 bases). Per germline, CDR1 SGDLS and CDR2 YYNGEE. This CDR3 region has 16 residues. CDR3 DNA: TGTGCCAGCAGCGACGGACAAGTTGCAACTAATGAAAAAGTGTTTTTT. The encoded protein is CASSDGQVATNEKVFF.

This clone was seen only once. The sample contains more than one DNA sequence encoding this CDR3. The V and J genes are TRBV14 and TRBJ2-5; 7 nucleotides match TRBD2. Trimming cost V 4 bases and J 5 bases; bases outside gene matches: 4. Germline-derived CDR1 and CDR2 are SGHDN and FVKESK. The CDR3 loop spans 13 amino acids. This CDR3 is CASSPTSVETQYF. The DNA of the CDR3 is TGTGCCAGCAGCCCAACTAGCGTGGAGACCCAGTACTTC.

Details on this clone: Since a far larger clone is one base different, this is likely a read error. The J gene is TRBJ1-4, the V gene TRBV9, with a possible D match to TRBD1 (5 bases). Germline V gives CDR1 SGDLS, CDR2 YYNGEE. The CDR3 is 16 residues long. V gave up 3 bases and J gave up 0 bases, with 12 bases separating them. For the CDR3, the DNA is TGTGCCAGCAGCGAAGGACAAGTTGCAACTAATGAAAAACTGTTTTTT. Translation: CASSEGQVATNEKLFF.

A few counts support this clone. This sequence is one base from a far larger clone and is likely a read error. J is TRBJ2-5 and V is TRBV28, with D uncertain. Germline V gene data show CDR1 as MDHEN and CDR2 as SYDVKM. This CDR3 comprises 12 residues. CDR3 amino acids: CAISLTLETQYF. The CDR3 nucleotides are TGTGCCATCAGTTTGACTCTGGAGACCCAGTACTTC.